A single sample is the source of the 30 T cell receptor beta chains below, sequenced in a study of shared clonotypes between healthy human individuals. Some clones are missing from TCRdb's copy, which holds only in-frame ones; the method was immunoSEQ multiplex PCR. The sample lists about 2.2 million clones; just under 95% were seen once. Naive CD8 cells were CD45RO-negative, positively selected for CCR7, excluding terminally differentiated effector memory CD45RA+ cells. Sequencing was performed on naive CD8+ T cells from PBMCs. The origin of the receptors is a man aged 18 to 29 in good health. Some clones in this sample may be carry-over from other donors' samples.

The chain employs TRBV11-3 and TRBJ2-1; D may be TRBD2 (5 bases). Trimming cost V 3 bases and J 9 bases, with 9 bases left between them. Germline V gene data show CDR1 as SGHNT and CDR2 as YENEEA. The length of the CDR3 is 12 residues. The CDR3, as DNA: TGTGCCAGCAGCTTCCGGGGAAGTGAGCAGTTCTTC. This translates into CASSFRGSEQFF.

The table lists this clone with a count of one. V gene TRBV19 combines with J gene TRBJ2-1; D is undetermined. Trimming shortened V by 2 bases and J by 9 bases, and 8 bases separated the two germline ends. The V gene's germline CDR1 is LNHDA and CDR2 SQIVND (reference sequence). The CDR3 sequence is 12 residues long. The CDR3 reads CASSIILGEQFF. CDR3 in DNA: TGTGCCAGTAGTATAATCCTTGGTGAGCAGTTCTTC.

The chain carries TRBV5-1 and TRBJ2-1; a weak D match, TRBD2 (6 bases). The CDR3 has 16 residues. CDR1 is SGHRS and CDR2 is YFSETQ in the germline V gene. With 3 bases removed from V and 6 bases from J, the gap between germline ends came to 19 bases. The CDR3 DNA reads TGCGCCAGCAGCTCCCTTGGAGTCAAGGGACTCAATGAGCAGTTCTTC. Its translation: CASSSLGVKGLNEQFF. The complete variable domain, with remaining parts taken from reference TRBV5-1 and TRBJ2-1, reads KAGVTQTPRYLIKTRGQQVTLSCSPISGHRSVSWYQQTPGQGLQFLFEYFSETQRNKGNFPGRFSGRQFSNSRSEMNVSTLELGDSALYLCASSSLGVKGLNEQFFGPGTRLTVL.

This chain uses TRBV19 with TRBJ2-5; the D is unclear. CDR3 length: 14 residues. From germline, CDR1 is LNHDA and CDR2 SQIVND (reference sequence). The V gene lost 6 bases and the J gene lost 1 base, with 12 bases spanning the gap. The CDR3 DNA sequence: TGTGCCAGTAGCACCTTCGGTGGCCAAGAGACCCAGTACTTC. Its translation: CASSTFGGQETQYF.

CDR3 in DNA: TGTGCCAGCAGCCCAGGGGACACTGAAGCTTTCTTT. It codes for CASSPGDTEAFF. The V call is TRBV5-6, the J call TRBJ1-1; weak D call: TRBD1 (6 bases). Trimming pared 4 bases from V and 3 bases from J, leaving 7 bases between. This CDR3 spans 12 amino acids. The germline gives CDR1 SGHDT, CDR2 YYEEEE.

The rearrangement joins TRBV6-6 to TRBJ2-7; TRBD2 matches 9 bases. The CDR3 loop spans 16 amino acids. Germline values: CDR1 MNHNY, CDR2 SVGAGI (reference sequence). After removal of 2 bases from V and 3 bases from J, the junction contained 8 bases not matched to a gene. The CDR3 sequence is CASSYPAGAGGYEQYF. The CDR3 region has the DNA TGTGCCAGCAGTTACCCCGCTGGAGCGGGAGGCTACGAGCAGTACTTC.

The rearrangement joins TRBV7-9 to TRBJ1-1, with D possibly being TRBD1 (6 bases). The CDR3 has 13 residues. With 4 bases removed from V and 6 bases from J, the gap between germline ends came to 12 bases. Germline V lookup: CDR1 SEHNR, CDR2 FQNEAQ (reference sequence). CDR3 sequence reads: CASSSFGGPEAFF. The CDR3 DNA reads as TGTGCCAGCAGCTCTTTCGGGGGGCCTGAAGCTTTCTTT.

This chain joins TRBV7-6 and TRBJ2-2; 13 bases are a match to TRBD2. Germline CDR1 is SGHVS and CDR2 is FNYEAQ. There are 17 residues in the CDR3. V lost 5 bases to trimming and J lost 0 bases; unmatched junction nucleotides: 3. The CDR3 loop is CASSLGLAGPNTGELFF. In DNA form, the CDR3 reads TGTGCCAGCAGCCTGGGACTAGCGGGACCGAACACCGGGGAGCTGTTTTTT.

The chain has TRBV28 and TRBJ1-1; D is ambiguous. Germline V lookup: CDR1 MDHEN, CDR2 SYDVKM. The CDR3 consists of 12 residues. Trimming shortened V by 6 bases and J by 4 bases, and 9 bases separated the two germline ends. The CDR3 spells CASSYLRTEAFF. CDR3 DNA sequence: TGTGCCAGCAGCTACTTGCGCACTGAAGCTTTCTTT.

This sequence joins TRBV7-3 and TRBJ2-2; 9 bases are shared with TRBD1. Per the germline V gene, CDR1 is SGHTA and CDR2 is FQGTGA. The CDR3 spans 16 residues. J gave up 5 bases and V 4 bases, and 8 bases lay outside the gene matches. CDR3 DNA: TGTGCCAGCAGCTCAACAGGGGGCGTGAGAACCGGGGAGCTGTTTTTT. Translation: CASSSTGGVRTGELFF.

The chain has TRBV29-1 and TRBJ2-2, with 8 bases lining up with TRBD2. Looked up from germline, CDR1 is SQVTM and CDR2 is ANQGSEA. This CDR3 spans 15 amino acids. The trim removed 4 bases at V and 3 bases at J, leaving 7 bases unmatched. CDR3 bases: TGCAGCGTTGGACGGAGCGGGAGTGACACCGGGGAGCTGTTTTTT. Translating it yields CSVGRSGSDTGELFF.

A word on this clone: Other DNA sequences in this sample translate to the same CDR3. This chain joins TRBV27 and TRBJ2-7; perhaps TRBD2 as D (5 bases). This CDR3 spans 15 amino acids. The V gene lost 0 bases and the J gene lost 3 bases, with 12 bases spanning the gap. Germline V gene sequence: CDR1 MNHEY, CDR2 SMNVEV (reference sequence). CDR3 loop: CASSLSSGLSYEQYF. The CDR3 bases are TGTGCCAGCAGTTTATCATCTGGACTCAGCTACGAGCAGTACTTC.

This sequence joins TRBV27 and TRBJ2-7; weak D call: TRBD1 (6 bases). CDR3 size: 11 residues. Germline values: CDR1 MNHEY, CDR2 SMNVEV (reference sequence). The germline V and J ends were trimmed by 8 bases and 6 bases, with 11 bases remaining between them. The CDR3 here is CASGSGVEQYF. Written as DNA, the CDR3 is TGTGCCAGCGGTTCAGGGGTCGAGCAGTACTTC.

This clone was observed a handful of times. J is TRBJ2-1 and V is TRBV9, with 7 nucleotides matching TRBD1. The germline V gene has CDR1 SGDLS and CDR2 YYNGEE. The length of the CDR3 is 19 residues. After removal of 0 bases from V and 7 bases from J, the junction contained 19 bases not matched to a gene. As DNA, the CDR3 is TGTGCCAGCAGCGTAGCCACCCGGACAGGTAGGATGGGATATAATGAGCAGTTCTTC. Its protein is CASSVATRTGRMGYNEQFF.

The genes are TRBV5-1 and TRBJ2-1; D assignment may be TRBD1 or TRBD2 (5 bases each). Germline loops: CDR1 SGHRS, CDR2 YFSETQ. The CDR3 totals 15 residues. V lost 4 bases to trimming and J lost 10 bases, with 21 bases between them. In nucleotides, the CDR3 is TGCGCCAGCAGCCCCCGGGACGGCGCCTCTACCGAGCAGTTCTTC. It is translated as CASSPRDGASTEQFF.

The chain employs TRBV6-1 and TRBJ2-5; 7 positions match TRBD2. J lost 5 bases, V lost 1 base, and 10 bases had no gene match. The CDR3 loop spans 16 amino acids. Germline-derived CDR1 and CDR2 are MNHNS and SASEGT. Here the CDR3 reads CASSEGGGLAWETQYF. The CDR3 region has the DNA TGTGCCAGCAGTGAAGGGGGGGGTCTAGCCTGGGAGACCCAGTACTTC.

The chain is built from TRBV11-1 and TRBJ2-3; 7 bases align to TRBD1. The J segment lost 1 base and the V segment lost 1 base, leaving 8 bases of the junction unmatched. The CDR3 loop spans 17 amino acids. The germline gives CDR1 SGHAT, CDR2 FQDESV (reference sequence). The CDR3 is CASSLEQGWARTDTQYF. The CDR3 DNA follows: TGTGCCAGCAGCTTAGAACAGGGGTGGGCTCGCACAGATACGCAGTATTTT.

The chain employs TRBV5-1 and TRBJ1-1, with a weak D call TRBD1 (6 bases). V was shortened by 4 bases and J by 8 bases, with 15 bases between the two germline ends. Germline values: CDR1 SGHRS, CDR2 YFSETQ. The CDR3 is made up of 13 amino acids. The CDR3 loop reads CASSEQGQWEAFF. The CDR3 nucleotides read TGCGCCAGCAGCGAACAGGGTCAGTGGGAAGCTTTCTTT. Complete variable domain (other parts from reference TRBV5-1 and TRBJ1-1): KAGVTQTPRYLIKTRGQQVTLSCSPISGHRSVSWYQQTPGQGLQFLFEYFSETQRNKGNFPGRFSGRQFSNSRSEMNVSTLELGDSALYLCASSEQGQWEAFFGQGTRLTVV.

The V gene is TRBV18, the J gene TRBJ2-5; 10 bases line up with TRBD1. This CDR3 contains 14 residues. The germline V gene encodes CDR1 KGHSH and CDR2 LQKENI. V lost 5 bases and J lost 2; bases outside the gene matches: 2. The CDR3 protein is CASSSGQGQETQYF. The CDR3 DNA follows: TGTGCCAGCTCATCGGGACAGGGGCAAGAGACCCAGTACTTC.

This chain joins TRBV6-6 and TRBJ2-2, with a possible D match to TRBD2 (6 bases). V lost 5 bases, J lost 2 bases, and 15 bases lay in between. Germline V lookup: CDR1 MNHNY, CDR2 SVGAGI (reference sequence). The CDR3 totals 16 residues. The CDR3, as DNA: TGTGCCAGCAGTCCACCGCGGGGATTTAACACCGGGGAGCTGTTTTTT. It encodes CASSPPRGFNTGELFF.

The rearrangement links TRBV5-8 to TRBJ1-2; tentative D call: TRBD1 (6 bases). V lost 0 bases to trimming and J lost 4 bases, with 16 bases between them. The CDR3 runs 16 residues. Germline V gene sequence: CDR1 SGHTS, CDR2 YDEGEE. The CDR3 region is CASSLGREGGLYGYTF. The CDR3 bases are TGTGCCAGCAGCTTGGGACGTGAGGGGGGGCTCTATGGCTACACCTTC.

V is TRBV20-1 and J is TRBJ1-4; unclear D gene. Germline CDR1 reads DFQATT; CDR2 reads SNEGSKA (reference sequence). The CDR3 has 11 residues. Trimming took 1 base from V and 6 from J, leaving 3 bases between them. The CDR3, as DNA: TGCAGTGCTAGAGGATATGAAAAACTGTTTTTT. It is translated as CSARGYEKLFF.

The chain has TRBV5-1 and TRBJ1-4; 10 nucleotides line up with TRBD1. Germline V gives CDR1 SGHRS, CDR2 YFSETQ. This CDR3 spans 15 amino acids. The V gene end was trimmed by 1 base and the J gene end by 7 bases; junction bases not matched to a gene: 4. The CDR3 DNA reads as TGCGCCAGCAGCTTGATGGGACAGGGGCTTGAAAAACTGTTTTTT. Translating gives CASSLMGQGLEKLFF.

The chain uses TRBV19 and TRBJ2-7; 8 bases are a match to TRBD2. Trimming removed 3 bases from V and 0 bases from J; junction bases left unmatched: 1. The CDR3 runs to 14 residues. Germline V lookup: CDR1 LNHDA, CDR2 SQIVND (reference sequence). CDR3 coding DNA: TGTGCCAGTAGTATTAGCGGGAACTCCTACGAGCAGTACTTC. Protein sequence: CASSISGNSYEQYF. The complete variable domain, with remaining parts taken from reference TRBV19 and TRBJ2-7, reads DGGITQSPKYLFRKEGQNVTLSCEQNLNHDAMYWYRQDPGQGLRLIYYSQIVNDFQKGDIAEGYSVSREKKESFPLTVTSAQKNPTAFYLCASSISGNSYEQYFGPGTRLTVT.

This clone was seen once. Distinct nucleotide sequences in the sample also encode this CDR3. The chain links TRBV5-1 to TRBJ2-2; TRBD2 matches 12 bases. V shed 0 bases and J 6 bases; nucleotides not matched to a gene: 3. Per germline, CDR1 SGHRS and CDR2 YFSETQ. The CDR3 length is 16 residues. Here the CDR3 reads CASSLGLAGVAGELFF. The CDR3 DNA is TGCGCCAGCAGCTTGGGACTAGCGGGAGTGGCCGGGGAGCTGTTTTTT.

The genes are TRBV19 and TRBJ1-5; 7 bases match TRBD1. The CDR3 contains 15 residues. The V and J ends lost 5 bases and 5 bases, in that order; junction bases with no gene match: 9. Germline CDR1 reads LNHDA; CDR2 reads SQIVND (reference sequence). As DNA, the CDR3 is TGTGCCAGTAGTCGGGACAGAGAACTCCATCAGCCCCAGCATTTT. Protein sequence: CASSRDRELHQPQHF.

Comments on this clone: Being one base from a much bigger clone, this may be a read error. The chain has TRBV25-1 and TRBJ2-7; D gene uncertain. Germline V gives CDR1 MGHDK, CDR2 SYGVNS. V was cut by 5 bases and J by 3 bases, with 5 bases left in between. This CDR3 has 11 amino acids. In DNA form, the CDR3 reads TGTGCCAGCAGTTACAGCTACGAGCAGTACTTC. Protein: CASSYSYEQYF.

Here the CDR3 reads CASSWGVNFYEQFF. Here the CDR3 DNA reads TGTGCCAGCAGCTGGGGGGTTAATTTCTATGAGCAGTTCTTC. This chain connects TRBV11-2 to TRBJ2-1; D is possibly TRBD2 (6 bases). V lost 4 bases, J lost 8 bases, and 15 bases lay in between. Germline V gene data show CDR1 as SGHAT and CDR2 as FQNNGV. This CDR3 region has 14 residues.

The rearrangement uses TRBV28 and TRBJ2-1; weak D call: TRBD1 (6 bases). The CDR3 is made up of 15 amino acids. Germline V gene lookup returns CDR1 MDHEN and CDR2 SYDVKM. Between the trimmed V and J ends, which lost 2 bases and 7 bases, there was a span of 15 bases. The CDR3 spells CASSLQVQGKNEQFF. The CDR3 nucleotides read TGTGCCAGCAGTTTACAGGTACAGGGAAAAAATGAGCAGTTCTTC.

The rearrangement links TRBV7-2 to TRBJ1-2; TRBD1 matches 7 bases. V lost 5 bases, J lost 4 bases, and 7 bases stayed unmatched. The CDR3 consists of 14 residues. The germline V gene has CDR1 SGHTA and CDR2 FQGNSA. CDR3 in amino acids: CASSPPDRIYGYTF. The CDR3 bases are TGTGCCAGCAGCCCCCCGGACAGGATCTATGGCTACACCTTC.